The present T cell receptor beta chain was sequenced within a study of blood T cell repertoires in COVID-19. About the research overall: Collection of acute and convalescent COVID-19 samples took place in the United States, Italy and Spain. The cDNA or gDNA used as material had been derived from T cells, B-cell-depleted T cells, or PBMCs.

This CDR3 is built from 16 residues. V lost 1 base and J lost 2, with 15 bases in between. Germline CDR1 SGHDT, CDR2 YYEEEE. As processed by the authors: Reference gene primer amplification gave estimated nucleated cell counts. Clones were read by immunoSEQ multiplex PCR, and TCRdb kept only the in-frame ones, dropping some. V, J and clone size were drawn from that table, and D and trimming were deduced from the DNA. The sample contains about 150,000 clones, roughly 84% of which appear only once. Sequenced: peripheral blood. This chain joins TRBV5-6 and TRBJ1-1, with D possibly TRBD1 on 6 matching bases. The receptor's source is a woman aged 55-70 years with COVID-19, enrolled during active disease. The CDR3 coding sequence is TGTGCCAGCAGCTTGCCAGGGACAACTCTCAACACTGAAGCTTTCTTT. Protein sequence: CASSLPGTTLNTEAFF.